These 21 T cell receptor beta chains came from one sample sequenced in a study of CD8 T cells in ankylosing spondylitis. TCRdb re-called the 5' RACE reads with MiXCR, one entry per CDR3 protein. Found here are 300,000 to 350,000 distinct CDR3 sequences, roughly 10% of them singletons; the top ten hold 8% to 9.5%. The sequenced sample consisted of blood, either unsorted or a sorted T cell fraction (not recorded which). The source is a female donor with ankylosing spondylitis or in good health (not recorded which).

This clonotype was counted ten times or more. The chain uses TRBV13 and TRBJ1-1; D gene uncertain. Germline CDR1 is PRHDT and CDR2 is FYEKMQ (reference sequence). The V end was cut by 5 bases, the J end by 11 bases, with 15 bases between. The CDR3 sequence is 12 residues long. CDR3 sequence reads: CASSLRPGQAFF. CDR3 sequence (DNA): TGTGCCAGCAGCCTCAGACCCGGGCAGGCTTTCTTT.

This clonotype has a count of ten or more. This rearrangement joins TRBV9 to TRBJ1-6, with D tentatively TRBD1 (5 bases). Germline CDR1 and CDR2: SGDLS and YYNGEE. V was cut by 4 bases and J by 9 bases, with 17 bases left in between. The CDR3 has 15 residues. This CDR3 reads CASSPSGTWSSPLHF. As DNA, the CDR3 is TGTGCCAGCAGCCCCTCCGGGACTTGGAGTTCACCCCTCCACTTT.

This clonotype appeared many times. The chain carries TRBV27 and TRBJ2-2; no firm D call. Germline CDR1 is MNHEY and CDR2 is SMNVEV (reference sequence). V was trimmed by 6 bases and J by 5 bases, leaving 16 bases between them. The length of the CDR3 is 15 residues. CDR3 nucleotide sequence: TGTGCCAGCAGCCCCCGCCTAGGCGAAACCGGGGAGCTGTTTTTT. Residues: CASSPRLGETGELFF.

This clonotype has just a few counts. The chain couples TRBV5-5 to TRBJ1-4; D unclear. CDR1 and CDR2 (germline): SGHKS, YYEKEE (reference sequence). CDR3 length: 14 residues. V dropped 4 bases and J dropped 5 bases, with 12 bases sitting between them. CDR3 sequence (DNA): TGTGCCAGCAGCCCAGGACGGAAGAATGAAAAACTGTTTTTT. Translating gives CASSPGRKNEKLFF. The variable domain in full, completed from reference TRBV5-5 and TRBJ1-4, reads DAGVTQSPTHLIKTRGQQVTLRCSPISGHKSVSWYQQVLGQGPQFIFQYYEKEERGRGNFPDRFSARQFPNYSSELNVNALLLGDSALYLCASSPGRKNEKLFFGSGTQLSVL.

The genes are TRBV20-1 and TRBJ2-5, with 9 positions matching TRBD1. V lost 5 bases, J lost 4 bases, and 8 bases stayed unmatched. This CDR3 has 14 amino acids. CDR1 and CDR2 (germline): DFQATT, SNEGSKA (reference sequence). The CDR3 sequence is CSAPKGQGAETQYF. The CDR3 DNA follows: TGCAGTGCTCCCAAGGGACAGGGCGCAGAGACCCAGTACTTC.

The table lists this clonotype with many counts. The chain carries TRBV20-1 and TRBJ2-7, with 9 positions matching TRBD2. The CDR3 covers 15 residues. The J segment lost 7 bases and the V segment lost 6 bases, leaving 16 bases of the junction unmatched. In germline, CDR1 is DFQATT, CDR2 SNEGSKA (reference sequence). The CDR3 protein is CSATPYSLAGHEQYF. The DNA of the CDR3 is TGCAGTGCCACACCTTACAGCCTAGCGGGACATGAGCAGTACTTC.

The table lists this clonotype with many counts. This chain links TRBV4-3 with TRBJ1-6; D is unclear. V was shortened by 0 bases and J by 7 bases, with 16 bases between the two germline ends. Germline loops: CDR1 LGHNA, CDR2 YSLEER. The CDR3 is 17 amino acids. CDR3 DNA: TGCGCCAGCAGCCAAGAGATGCGACACTCAAACAATTCACCCCTCCACTTT. It translates to CASSQEMRHSNNSPLHF.

This clonotype was observed a few times. The rearrangement joins TRBV12-3 or TRBV12-4 to TRBJ2-7; a weak D match, TRBD2 (6 bases). This CDR3 contains 15 residues. Trimming left V 7 bases short and J 2 bases short, with 18 bases between. For the CDR3, the DNA is TGTGCCAGCACTCGGGACTGGGAAACCACCTACGAGCAGTACTTC. Translating it yields CASTRDWETTYEQYF.

The chain has TRBV6-6 and TRBJ2-7; D might be TRBD2 (5 bases). CDR1 MNHNY and CDR2 SVGAGI come from the germline V gene (reference sequence). This CDR3 region has 13 residues. V lost 6 bases and J lost 1, with 10 bases in between. CDR3 loop: CASRPPGSYEQYF. The CDR3 region has the DNA TGTGCCAGCAGGCCACCGGGATCCTACGAGCAGTACTTC.

This clonotype was seen many times. The chain's CDR3 is CRAGNSGSPPGDEQYF. The CDR3 coding sequence is TGCAGGGCTGGGAACAGCGGGAGCCCACCGGGGGACGAGCAGTACTTC. V and J are TRBV20-1 and TRBJ2-7; 8 bases are a match to TRBD2. This CDR3 contains 16 residues. Germline V lookup: CDR1 DFQATT, CDR2 SNEGSKA (reference sequence).

This chain uses TRBV29-1 with TRBJ2-1, with 11 positions matching TRBD2. Germline V lookup: CDR1 SQVTM, CDR2 ANQGSEA. Trimming cost V 8 bases and J 7 bases; bases outside gene matches: 7. The CDR3 totals 13 residues. CDR3: CSSSGGNLNEQFF. The DNA for the CDR3 is TGCAGCTCTAGCGGGGGGAACCTGAATGAGCAGTTCTTC.

This clonotype occurred many times. In DNA form, the CDR3 reads TGCAGTGCTAGAGGGCTAGCGGATTACACAGATACGCAGTATTTT. Its translation: CSARGLADYTDTQYF. V usage is TRBV20-1 and J usage is TRBJ2-3; 7 nucleotides align to TRBD2. Trimming cost V 1 base and J 2 bases; bases outside gene matches: 6. From germline, CDR1 is DFQATT and CDR2 SNEGSKA (reference sequence). This CDR3 comprises 15 residues.

The V call is TRBV5-1, the J call TRBJ2-6, with TRBD1 matching over 7 bases. With 1 base clipped from V and 0 bases from J, the junction kept 10 bases outside the gene matches. This CDR3 contains 19 residues. Germline V CDR1 and CDR2: SGHRS, YFSETQ. CDR3 in amino acids: CASSLYSGQVSSGANVLTF. Written as DNA, the CDR3 is TGCGCCAGCAGCTTGTATTCAGGACAGGTTAGCTCTGGGGCCAACGTCCTGACTTTC.

This clonotype was seen a few times. The chain employs TRBV20-1 and TRBJ2-1, with 10 bases matching TRBD2. Germline values: CDR1 DFQATT, CDR2 SNEGSKA (reference sequence). CDR3 length: 15 residues. Unmatched junction bases numbered 8, after V lost 6 bases and J lost 3 bases. The CDR3 sequence: CSAGSGGAYYNEQFF. CDR3 in DNA: TGCAGTGCGGGGAGCGGGGGGGCTTACTACAATGAGCAGTTCTTC.

V gene TRBV27 combines with J gene TRBJ2-7, with 7 positions matching TRBD1. The CDR3 loop spans 15 amino acids. Germline CDR1 MNHEY, CDR2 SMNVEV (reference sequence). After removal of 6 bases from V and 3 bases from J, the junction contained 11 bases not matched to a gene. CDR3 sequence reads: CASRRLGGAGYEQYF. For the CDR3, the DNA is TGTGCCAGCAGACGCTTAGGGGGCGCAGGCTACGAGCAGTACTTC.

Turning to this clonotype: Since no conserved phenylalanine or tryptophan closes the CDR3, a read error is the likely cause. This chain connects TRBV7-9 to TRBJ2-4, with TRBD2 matching 7 bases. With 6 bases clipped from V and 8 bases from J, the junction kept 13 bases outside the gene matches. CDR3 length equals 15 residues. Looked up from germline, CDR1 is SEHNR and CDR2 is FQNEAQ (reference sequence). This chain's CDR3 is CASSPSSGPRDIQYI. The CDR3 nucleotides read TGTGCCAGCAGTCCAAGTAGCGGGCCCAGGGACATTCAGTACATC.

This clonotype has ten or more counts. The J gene is TRBJ1-2, the V gene TRBV20-1; D unresolved. The CDR3 is 11 residues long. V was trimmed by 2 bases and J by 6 bases, leaving 7 bases between them. Germline V gene sequence: CDR1 DFQATT, CDR2 SNEGSKA (reference sequence). CDR3 nucleotides: TGCAGTGCTAGATTGGTGGATGGCTACACCTTC. It yields the protein CSARLVDGYTF.

The V call is TRBV12-3 or TRBV12-4, the J call TRBJ2-2; 10 bases map to TRBD1. The trim removed 6 bases at V and 4 bases at J, leaving 5 bases unmatched. The CDR3 totals 15 residues. The CDR3 DNA reads as TGTGCCAGCAGGTCCGGGACAGGGGCCACCGGGGAGCTGTTTTTT. Translating gives CASRSGTGATGELFF.

J is TRBJ1-2 and V is TRBV7-9; 7 positions agree with TRBD1. Looked up from germline, CDR1 is SEHNR and CDR2 is FQNEAQ (reference sequence). Trimming took 7 bases from V and 5 from J; bases not matched to a gene: 16. This CDR3 comprises 16 residues. This chain's CDR3 is CASNDPGTEIFYGYTF. CDR3 in DNA: TGTGCCAGCAACGACCCGGGGACAGAGATCTTTTATGGCTACACCTTC.

This clonotype was observed a few times. The gene calls are TRBV27 and TRBJ2-2, with D possibly TRBD1 on 6 matching bases. This CDR3 spans 15 amino acids. Per germline, CDR1 MNHEY and CDR2 SMNVEV (reference sequence). V lost 6 bases, J lost 4 bases, and 15 bases lay in between. CDR3 nucleotide sequence: TGTGCCAGCAGAAAAGCACAGGGAATCACCGGGGAGCTGTTTTTT. It specifies CASRKAQGITGELFF.

The CDR3 DNA reads TGTGCCAGCAGCAAAAGACTAGCGGGGAACACCGGGGAGCTGTTTTTT. As protein: CASSKRLAGNTGELFF. The gene calls are TRBV7-8 and TRBJ2-2; TRBD2 aligns across 10 bases. V shed 5 bases, J shed 1 base, and the junction held 4 bases outside the gene matches. The CDR3 runs 16 residues. CDR1 is SGHVS and CDR2 is FQNEAQ in the germline V gene.